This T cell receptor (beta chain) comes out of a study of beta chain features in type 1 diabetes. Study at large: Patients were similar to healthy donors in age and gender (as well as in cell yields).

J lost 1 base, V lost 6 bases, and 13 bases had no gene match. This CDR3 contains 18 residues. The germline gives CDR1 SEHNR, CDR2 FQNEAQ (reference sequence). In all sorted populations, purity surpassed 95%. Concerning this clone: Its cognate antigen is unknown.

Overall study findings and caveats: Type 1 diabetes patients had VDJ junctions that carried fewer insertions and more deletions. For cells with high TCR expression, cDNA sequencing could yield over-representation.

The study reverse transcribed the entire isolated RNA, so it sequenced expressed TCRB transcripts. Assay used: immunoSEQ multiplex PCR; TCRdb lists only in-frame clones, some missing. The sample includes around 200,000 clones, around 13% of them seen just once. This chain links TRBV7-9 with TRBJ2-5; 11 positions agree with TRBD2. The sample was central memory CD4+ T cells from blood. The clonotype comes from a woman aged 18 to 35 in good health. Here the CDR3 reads CASSPRGGTSGLQETQYF. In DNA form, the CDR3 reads TGTGCCAGCAGTCCCCGGGGTGGGACTAGCGGCCTCCAAGAGACCCAGTACTTC.